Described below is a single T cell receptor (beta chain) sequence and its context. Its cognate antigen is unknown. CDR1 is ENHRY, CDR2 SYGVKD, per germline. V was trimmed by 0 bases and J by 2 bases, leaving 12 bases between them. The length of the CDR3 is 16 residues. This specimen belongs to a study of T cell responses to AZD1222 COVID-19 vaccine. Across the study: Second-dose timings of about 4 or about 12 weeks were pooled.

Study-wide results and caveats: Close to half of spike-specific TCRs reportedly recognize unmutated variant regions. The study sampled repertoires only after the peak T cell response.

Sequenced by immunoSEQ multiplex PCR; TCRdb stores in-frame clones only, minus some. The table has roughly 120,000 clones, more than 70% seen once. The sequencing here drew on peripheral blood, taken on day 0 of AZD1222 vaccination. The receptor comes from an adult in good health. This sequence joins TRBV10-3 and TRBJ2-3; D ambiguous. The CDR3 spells CAISESLGTITDTQYF. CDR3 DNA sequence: TGTGCCATCAGTGAGTCCCTAGGCACAATCACAGATACGCAGTATTTT.